This record covers a single TCR beta chain. The antigen remains unidentified. This specimen comes from a study of cytomegalovirus exposure and HLA in healthy donors. This PCR relied on a set of 60 Vbeta primers and 13 Jbeta primers. Repertoires were generated with immunoSEQ multiplex PCR, while TCRdb's copy carries only in-frame clones and drops some. The sample includes about 100,000 clones, around 73% seen only once; the top ten take around 0.74%. Study-wide results and caveats: Productive rates of about 87% or about 30% were seen for most TCR beta V segments in an earlier analysis. Common viral pathogens were later found to be apparently linked to several of the most significant clusters.

The material sequenced was PBMCs. The sequence derives from a woman aged 55 to 70 in good health and CMV-seronegative.

CDR3 nucleotides: TGTGCCAGCAGTTTCCAACTGCTGATCCTCCAAGAGACCCAGTACTTC. Translating it yields CASSFQLLILQETQYF. The chain combines TRBV6-5 with TRBJ2-5, with D uncertain. V dropped 4 bases and J dropped 1 base, with 16 bases sitting between them. CDR3 length equals 16 residues. Germline CDR1 and CDR2: MNHEY and SVGAGI.